A single sample is the source of the 14 T cell receptor beta chains below, sequenced in a study of TIL therapy for anti-PD-1-resistant metastatic lung cancer. Time point denoted: pre-treatment sample, taken before nivolumab and TIL therapy. Sequencing used immunoSEQ v3. Here immunoSEQ multiplex PCR was the method, and the copy in TCRdb shows in-frame clones only, minus some. The sample includes roughly 20,000 clones, around 82% seen only once; the top ten take around 2.2%. The material sequenced was blood, taken at baseline. The receptors come from a person between 25 and 79 years old with non-small cell lung cancer.

This clone appeared a few times. CDR3 coding DNA: TGTGCCAGCACAACCAGGGCGTTTTCTAGCAATCAGCCCCAGCATTTT. Translated, it gives CASTTRAFSSNQPQHF. The chain carries TRBV2 and TRBJ1-5, with D perhaps TRBD1 (5 bases). Per the germline V gene, CDR1 is SNHLY and CDR2 is FYNNEI. Trimming removed 7 bases from V and 0 bases from J, with 16 bases in between. The CDR3 extends over 16 amino acids.

The V and J genes are TRBV9 and TRBJ2-1, with TRBD2 identical over 8 bases. The germline V gene encodes CDR1 SGDLS and CDR2 YYNGEE. Trimming took 5 bases from V and 5 from J; bases not matched to a gene: 6. The CDR3 contains 14 residues. CDR3: CASRGSGKNNEQFF. CDR3 DNA sequence: TGTGCCAGCAGAGGTAGCGGGAAAAACAATGAGCAGTTCTTC.

The chain has TRBV28 and TRBJ1-2; TRBD1 might be the D (6 bases). The CDR3 runs to 15 residues. The V and J ends lost 2 bases and 2 bases respectively, with 12 bases between them. Germline CDR1 MDHEN, CDR2 SYDVKM. The CDR3 sequence is CASSLGGHRNYGYTF. The CDR3 region has the DNA TGTGCCAGCAGTTTAGGGGGACACCGGAACTATGGCTACACCTTC.

Here the CDR3 DNA reads TGTGCCAGCAGTTACCACAGGAGGGGACAAGAGACCCAGTACTTC. Its protein product is CASSYHRRGQETQYF. The chain recombines TRBV6-6 with TRBJ2-5, with D possibly being TRBD2 (6 bases). CDR3 length: 15 residues. Germline CDR1 MNHNY, CDR2 SVGAGI (reference sequence). V was clipped by 2 bases and J by 2 bases, with 12 bases between them.

The chain has TRBV4-1 and TRBJ2-7, with 7 bases aligning to TRBD2. Germline CDR1 MGHRA, CDR2 YSYEKL. V trimming: 1 base; J trimming: 2 bases; junction bases outside the gene matches: 2. The CDR3 sequence is 14 residues long. The CDR3 bases are TGCGCCAGCAGCCAAGGAGCGGGAACCTACGAGCAGTACTTC. Translating gives CASSQGAGTYEQYF.

The V gene is TRBV6-4, the J gene TRBJ1-1; weak D call: TRBD1 (5 bases). V lost 2 bases to trimming and J lost 4 bases, with 11 bases between them. CDR1 MRHNA and CDR2 SNTAGT come from the germline V gene. There are 14 residues in the CDR3. CDR3 sequence (DNA): TGTGCCAGCAGTGACAGGTCCGGGGGCACTGAAGCTTTCTTT. Translating it yields CASSDRSGGTEAFF.

The chain links TRBV5-1 to TRBJ1-1; TRBD1 is a possible D gene (5 bases). This CDR3 region has 13 residues. With 1 base removed from V and 6 bases from J, the gap between germline ends came to 10 bases. The germline CDR1 and CDR2 sequences are SGHRS and YFSETQ. The CDR3 spells CASSLSQGSEAFF. The CDR3 DNA sequence: TGCGCCAGCAGCTTGAGTCAGGGCTCTGAAGCTTTCTTT.

The V and J genes are TRBV5-6 and TRBJ2-7, with TRBD1 matching over 10 bases. The trim removed 4 bases at V and 5 bases at J, leaving 3 bases unmatched. The CDR3 spans 13 residues. The germline V gene has CDR1 SGHDT and CDR2 YYEEEE. CDR3 coding DNA: TGTGCCAGCAGCAGGGGACAGGGGAACGAGCAGTACTTC. Protein: CASSRGQGNEQYF.

The V gene is TRBV7-9, the J gene TRBJ2-2, with 8 bases fitting TRBD1. Germline V lookup: CDR1 SEHNR, CDR2 FQNEAQ (reference sequence). The junction had 6 bases not matched to a gene; V was cut back by 5 bases and J by 7 bases. CDR3 size: 14 residues. The CDR3 region has the DNA TGTGCCAGCAGCCTCAGCGACAGGGGCGGGGAGCTGTTTTTT. Translation gives CASSLSDRGGELFF.

This rearrangement joins TRBV4-2 to TRBJ1-2, with D perhaps TRBD1 (5 bases). The germline gives CDR1 LGHNA, CDR2 YNFKEQ. V dropped 4 bases and J dropped 7 bases, with 13 bases sitting between them. The length of the CDR3 is 13 residues. CDR3 amino acids: CASSPTGRRGYTF. DNA of the CDR3: TGTGCCAGCAGCCCTACAGGACGCCGTGGCTACACCTTC.

The CDR3 DNA is TGTGCCAGTAGTGCCCTCTTCAAAGCGGGAGGGCCTATCTCCTACAATGAGCAGTTCTTC. Translation: CASSALFKAGGPISYNEQFF. The rearrangement uses TRBV19 and TRBJ2-1, with 10 bases lining up with TRBD2. V lost 5 bases and J lost 0; bases outside the gene matches: 16. The length of the CDR3 is 20 residues. Germline V CDR1 and CDR2: LNHDA, SQIVND (reference sequence).

The sample holds one count of this clone. The V call is TRBV4-1, the J call TRBJ1-5; 7 bases are a match to TRBD1. V lost 0 bases to trimming and J lost 4 bases; unmatched junction nucleotides: 3. This CDR3 spans 15 amino acids. CDR1 is MGHRA, CDR2 YSYEKL, per germline. The DNA for the CDR3 is TGCGCCAGCAGCCAAGATGGGACAGCAAATCAGCCCCAGCATTTT. Translating gives CASSQDGTANQPQHF.

The CDR3 sequence: CATEMLAGVEETQYF. Written as DNA, the CDR3 is TGTGCCACCGAGATGCTAGCGGGAGTAGAAGAGACCCAGTACTTC. The genes are TRBV25-1 and TRBJ2-5; 10 positions match TRBD2. Germline CDR1 MGHDK, CDR2 SYGVNS. CDR3 size: 15 residues. V lost 10 bases and J lost 3; bases outside the gene matches: 11.

The V call is TRBV30, the J call TRBJ2-5, with 7 bases identical to TRBD1. Trimming cost V 2 bases and J 4 bases; bases outside gene matches: 10. Germline CDR1 is GTSNPN and CDR2 is SVGIG (reference sequence). CDR3 length: 15 residues. CDR3 DNA: TGTGCCTGGAGTCGACCGCCGACAGGGCGAGAGACCCAGTACTTC. Protein product: CAWSRPPTGRETQYF.